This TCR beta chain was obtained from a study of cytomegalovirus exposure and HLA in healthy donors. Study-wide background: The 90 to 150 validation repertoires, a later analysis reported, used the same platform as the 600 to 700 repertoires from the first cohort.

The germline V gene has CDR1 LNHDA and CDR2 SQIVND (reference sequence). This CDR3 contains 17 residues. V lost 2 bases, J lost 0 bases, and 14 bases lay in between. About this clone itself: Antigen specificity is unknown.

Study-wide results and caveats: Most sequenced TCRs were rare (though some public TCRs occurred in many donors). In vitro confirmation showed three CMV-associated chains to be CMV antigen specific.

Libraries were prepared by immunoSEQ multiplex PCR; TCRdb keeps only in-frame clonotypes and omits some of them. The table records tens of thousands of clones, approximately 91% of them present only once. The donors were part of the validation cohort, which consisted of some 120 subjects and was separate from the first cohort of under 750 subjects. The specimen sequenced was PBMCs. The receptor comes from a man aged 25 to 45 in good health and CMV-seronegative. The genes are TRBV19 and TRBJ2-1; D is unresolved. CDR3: CASSISVEISSYNEQFF. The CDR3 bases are TGTGCCAGTAGTATATCGGTTGAGATAAGCTCCTACAATGAGCAGTTCTTC.